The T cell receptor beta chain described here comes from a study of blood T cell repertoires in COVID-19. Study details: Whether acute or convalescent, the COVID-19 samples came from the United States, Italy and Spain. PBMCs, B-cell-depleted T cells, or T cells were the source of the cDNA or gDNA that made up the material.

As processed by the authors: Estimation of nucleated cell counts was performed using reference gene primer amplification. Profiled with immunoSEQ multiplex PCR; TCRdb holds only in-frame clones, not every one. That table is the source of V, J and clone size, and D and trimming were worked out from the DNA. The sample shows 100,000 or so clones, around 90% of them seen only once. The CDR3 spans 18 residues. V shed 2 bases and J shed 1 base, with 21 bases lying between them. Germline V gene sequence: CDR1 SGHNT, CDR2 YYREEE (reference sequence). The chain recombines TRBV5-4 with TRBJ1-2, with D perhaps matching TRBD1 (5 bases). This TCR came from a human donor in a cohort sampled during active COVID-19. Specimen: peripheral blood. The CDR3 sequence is CASSFWARLGTVNYGYTF. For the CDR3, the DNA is TGTGCCAGCAGCTTTTGGGCCCGTCTCGGGACTGTTAACTATGGCTACACCTTC. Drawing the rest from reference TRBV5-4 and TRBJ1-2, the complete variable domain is ETGVTQSPTHLIKTRGQQVTLRCSSQSGHNTVSWYQQALGQGPQFIFQYYREEENGRGNFPPRFSGLQFPNYSSELNVNALELDDSALYLCASSFWARLGTVNYGYTFGSGTRLTVV.